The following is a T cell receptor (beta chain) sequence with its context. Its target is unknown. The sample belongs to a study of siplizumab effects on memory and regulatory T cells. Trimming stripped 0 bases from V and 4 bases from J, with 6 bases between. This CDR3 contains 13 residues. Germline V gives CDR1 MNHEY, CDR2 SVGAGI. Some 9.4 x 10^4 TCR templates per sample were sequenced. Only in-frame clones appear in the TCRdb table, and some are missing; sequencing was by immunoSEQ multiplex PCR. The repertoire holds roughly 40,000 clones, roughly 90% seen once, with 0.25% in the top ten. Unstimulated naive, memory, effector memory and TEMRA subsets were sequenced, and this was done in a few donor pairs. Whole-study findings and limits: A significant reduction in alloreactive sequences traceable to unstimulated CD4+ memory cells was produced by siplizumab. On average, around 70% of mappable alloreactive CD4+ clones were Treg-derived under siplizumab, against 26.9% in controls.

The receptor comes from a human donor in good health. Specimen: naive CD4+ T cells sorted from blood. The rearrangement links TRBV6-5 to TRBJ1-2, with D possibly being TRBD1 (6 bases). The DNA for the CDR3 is TGTGCCAGCAGTTACTCGACAGGCTATGGCTACACCTTC. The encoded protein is CASSYSTGYGYTF.